These 16 T cell receptor beta chains share one sample of origin, sequenced in a study of blood T cell repertoires in COVID-19. Assay used: immunoSEQ multiplex PCR; TCRdb lists only in-frame clones, some missing. The data hold approximately 180,000 clones, with 80% to 90% observed a single time. The specimen was peripheral blood. The origin of the receptors is a man between 60 and 75 years old with acute or convalescent COVID-19.

The chain combines TRBV7-9 with TRBJ1-6; 7 bases agree with TRBD1. The CDR3 is 17 residues long. The germline gives CDR1 SEHNR, CDR2 FQNEAQ (reference sequence). The ends lost 2 bases at V and 8 bases at J; junction bases unmatched: 12. The CDR3 DNA sequence: TGTGCCAGCAGCTTATTCGGCGGGGACAGAGGGGATTCACCCCTCCACTTT. This sequence encodes CASSLFGGDRGDSPLHF.

The chain recombines TRBV5-1 with TRBJ1-2, with D maybe TRBD1 (5 bases). Germline V lookup: CDR1 SGHRS, CDR2 YFSETQ. The length of the CDR3 is 13 residues. Trimming took off 0 bases at V and 2 bases at J, with 5 bases between the two ends. The CDR3 sequence is CASSLGQNYGYTF. DNA of the CDR3: TGCGCCAGCAGCTTGGGACAGAACTATGGCTACACCTTC. The full variable domain, in which reference TRBV5-1 and TRBJ1-2 provide the parts outside the CDR3, is KAGVTQTPRYLIKTRGQQVTLSCSPISGHRSVSWYQQTPGQGLQFLFEYFSETQRNKGNFPGRFSGRQFSNSRSEMNVSTLELGDSALYLCASSLGQNYGYTFGSGTRLTVV.

This clone has only a few counts. The chain uses TRBV28 and TRBJ2-1; 11 bases fit TRBD2. The CDR3 runs to 15 residues. Germline CDR1 is MDHEN and CDR2 is SYDVKM. Trimming at V came to 9 bases and at J to 5 bases, leaving 9 bases not matched to a gene. DNA for the CDR3: TGTGCCAGTTCGAGGACTAGCGGGCTTAACAATGAGCAGTTCTTC. Its protein is CASSRTSGLNNEQFF. Complete variable domain (other parts from reference TRBV28 and TRBJ2-1): DVKVTQSSRYLVKRTGEKVFLECVQDMDHENMFWYRQDPGLGLRLIYFSYDVKMKEKGDIPEGYSVSREKKERFSLILESASTNQTSMYLCASSRTSGLNNEQFFGPGTRLTVL.

This chain's CDR3 is CASSIGDSRYYEQYF. CDR3 DNA sequence: TGTGCCAGTAGTATAGGAGACAGCAGATACTACGAGCAGTACTTC. This chain joins TRBV19 and TRBJ2-7, with a possible D match to TRBD1 (5 bases). Germline-derived CDR1 and CDR2 are LNHDA and SQIVND (reference sequence). This CDR3 comprises 15 residues. V was shortened by 1 base and J by 3 bases, with 13 bases between the two germline ends.

J is TRBJ2-5 and V is TRBV5-1; D perhaps matches TRBD2 (7 bases). CDR1 and CDR2 (germline): SGHRS, YFSETQ. The length of the CDR3 is 15 residues. V dropped 6 bases and J dropped 5 bases, with 20 bases sitting between them. The CDR3 DNA is TGCGCCAGCACTGCACTTGGGGGGGGCGCGGAGACCCAGTACTTC. It codes for CASTALGGGAETQYF. The full variable domain, rest sourced from reference TRBV5-1 and TRBJ2-5, is KAGVTQTPRYLIKTRGQQVTLSCSPISGHRSVSWYQQTPGQGLQFLFEYFSETQRNKGNFPGRFSGRQFSNSRSEMNVSTLELGDSALYLCASTALGGGAETQYFGPGTRLLVL.

The chain recombines TRBV27 with TRBJ2-7, with a possible D match to TRBD2 (6 bases). CDR3 length: 17 amino acids. CDR1 is MNHEY and CDR2 is SMNVEV in the germline V gene (reference sequence). Trimming shortened V by 4 bases and J by 2 bases, and 21 bases separated the two germline ends. CDR3 loop: CASSWMSGTSRPYEQYF. CDR3 in DNA: TGTGCCAGCAGTTGGATGTCCGGGACTTCACGACCCTACGAGCAGTACTTC.

The chain recombines TRBV12-3 or TRBV12-4 with TRBJ2-1, with TRBD2 as a possible D gene (5 bases). The V end was cut by 1 base, the J end by 15 bases, with 13 bases between. CDR3 length: 12 residues. CDR3 in DNA: TGTGCCAGCAGTTTAGGCCGGGGTAATCGGTTCTTC. Translating it yields CASSLGRGNRFF.

This clone was picked up a small number of times. The rearrangement joins TRBV24-1 to TRBJ1-1; a possible D gene is TRBD1 (5 bases). V gave up 9 bases and J gave up 3 bases, with 16 bases separating them. The CDR3 runs 14 residues. Germline values: CDR1 KGHDR, CDR2 SFDVKD. The CDR3 spells CATRQWGRDTEAFF. The CDR3 region has the DNA TGTGCCACCCGTCAGTGGGGCCGAGACACTGAAGCTTTCTTT.

The CDR3 spells CRAGGDTQYF. DNA for the CDR3: TGCAGAGCAGGGGGAGATACGCAGTATTTT. V and J are TRBV20-1 and TRBJ2-3, with 7 positions matching TRBD1. Germline V gene data show CDR1 as DFQATT and CDR2 as SNEGSKA (reference sequence). There are 10 residues in the CDR3.

In nucleotides, the CDR3 is TGTGCCAGCAGTTTAGAGGGGGCGAGATACGAGCAGTACTTC. Its protein product is CASSLEGARYEQYF. V gene TRBV27 combines with J gene TRBJ2-7, with 7 bases fitting TRBD1. Germline lookup yields CDR1 MNHEY and CDR2 SMNVEV (reference sequence). This CDR3 has 14 residues. V shed 2 bases and J 4 bases; nucleotides not matched to a gene: 5.

This chain connects TRBV3-1 (or the pseudogene TRBV3-2) to TRBJ1-5; the match to TRBD1 covers 9 bases. The CDR3 loop spans 16 amino acids. V shed 1 base and J 4 bases; nucleotides not matched to a gene: 5. CDR1 LGHDT and CDR2 YNNKEL come from the germline V gene (reference sequence). This chain's CDR3 is CASSQGQGVGNQPQHF. The CDR3 DNA sequence: TGTGCCAGCAGCCAAGGACAGGGGGTTGGGAATCAGCCCCAGCATTTT.

The chain carries TRBV6-2 or TRBV6-3 and TRBJ1-2; D is perhaps TRBD1 (5 bases). V was clipped by 4 bases and J by 4 bases, with 16 bases between them. Germline V gene data show CDR1 as MNHEY and CDR2 as SVGEGT. The CDR3 spans 15 residues. As DNA, the CDR3 is TGTGCCAGCAGTTCTCGGGGGACCCCAGGCTATGGCTACACCTTC. Amino acids: CASSSRGTPGYGYTF.

This rearrangement joins TRBV28 to TRBJ2-2; 10 bases line up with TRBD1. The CDR3 extends over 15 amino acids. With V trimmed by 7 bases and J by 4 bases, 6 bases remained unmatched. In germline, CDR1 is MDHEN, CDR2 SYDVKM. The CDR3 coding sequence is TGTGCCAGCATTCGACAGGGGGCTGGCACCGGGGAGCTGTTTTTT. Its protein product is CASIRQGAGTGELFF.

The CDR3 DNA reads as TGTGCCAGCAGCTGGACTTTGAACACCGGGGAGCTGTTTTTT. Its protein product is CASSWTLNTGELFF. The rearrangement joins TRBV11-3 to TRBJ2-2; D may be TRBD2 (5 bases). The V end lost 4 bases, the J end lost 1 base, and 7 bases lay between the germline ends. The length of the CDR3 is 14 residues. Germline V gene lookup returns CDR1 SGHNT and CDR2 YENEEA.

This clone occurred once. The rearrangement links TRBV5-4 to TRBJ1-2; the match to TRBD1 covers 8 bases. The V and J ends lost 4 bases and 6 bases, in that order; junction bases with no gene match: 11. CDR3 size: 15 residues. The germline V gene has CDR1 SGHNT and CDR2 YYREEE (reference sequence). CDR3 sequence (DNA): TGTGCCAGCAGCCTACCCGGGACAGGAATTCATGGCTACACCTTC. The encoded protein is CASSLPGTGIHGYTF.

The chain combines TRBV4-1 with TRBJ1-3; TRBD1 might be the D (5 bases). Germline V gene lookup returns CDR1 MGHRA and CDR2 YSYEKL. CDR3 length: 14 residues. V was shortened by 3 bases and J by 1 base, with 7 bases between the two germline ends. CDR3: CASSQGLSGNTIYF. The CDR3 nucleotides read TGCGCCAGCAGCCAGGGACTTTCTGGAAACACCATATATTTT.